This T cell receptor beta chain was sequenced for a study of vaccination and CD4 T cells after COVID-19. Study-wide results and caveats: Relatively small numbers of convalescent patients were studied, with no early post-infection timepoints included.

This clonotype was seen a few times. Its antigen is still unknown. With V trimmed by 6 bases and J by 8 bases, 15 bases remained unmatched. The CDR3 consists of 15 residues. Germline CDR1 and CDR2: MNHNS and SASEGT. Treatment here: roughly nine-day PBMC culture with coronavirus spike peptide pools or control peptides (ViraFEST assay). CD4+ T cells that had been cultured provided DNA sequenced with the Oncomine TCR Beta short-read assay. TCRdb redid the calling of the PCR reads with MiXCR, one entry per CDR3 protein. The repertoire holds 20,000 to 25,000 distinct CDR3 sequences, with around 42% as singletons.

The chain uses TRBV6-1 and TRBJ1-2; 7 bases are shared with TRBD1. This specimen was CD4+ T cells from blood, cultured in vitro, taken before SARS-CoV-2 vaccination. The TCR comes from a human donor who received a COVID-19 vaccine. The CDR3 loop reads CASRRTMDRSGGYTF. DNA of the CDR3: TGTGCCAGCAGACGAACCATGGACAGGTCCGGGGGCTACACCTTC.